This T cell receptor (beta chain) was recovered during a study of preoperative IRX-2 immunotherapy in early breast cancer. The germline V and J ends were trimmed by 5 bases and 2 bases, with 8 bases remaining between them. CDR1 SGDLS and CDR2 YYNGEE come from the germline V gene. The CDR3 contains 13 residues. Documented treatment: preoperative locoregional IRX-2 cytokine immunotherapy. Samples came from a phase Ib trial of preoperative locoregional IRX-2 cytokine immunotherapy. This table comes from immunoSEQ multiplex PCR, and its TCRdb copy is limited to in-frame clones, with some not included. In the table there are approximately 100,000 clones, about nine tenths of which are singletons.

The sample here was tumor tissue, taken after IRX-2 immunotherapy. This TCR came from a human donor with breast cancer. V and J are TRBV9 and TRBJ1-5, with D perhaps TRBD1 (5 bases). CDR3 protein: CASSFRGNQPQHF. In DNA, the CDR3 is TGTGCCAGCAGTTTCAGGGGCAATCAGCCCCAGCATTTT.